A selection of T cell receptor beta chains follows, all from one sample in a study of regulatory T cells in long-lasting Graves disease. Each CDR3 protein gets one entry after TCRdb re-called the multiplex PCR reads with MiXCR. The top ten clones hold approximately 20% of a sample with approximately 360,000 distinct CDR3 sequences, over 9.5% of them seen once. This sample also appeared in a second study, on T cells in Graves' hyperthyroidism and ophthalmopathy.

The input for sequencing was peripheral blood mononuclear cells (PBMCs), taken at new diagnosis, from a patient treated with antithyroid drugs. The receptors stem from a woman between 18 and 29 years old with Graves disease. The CDR3 runs from the conserved cysteine through the conserved F or W. The D gene is left open where the match is weak. Not every row has a clone size; where given, it reads once, few, many or a size class.

v_call,clone_size,j_call,d_call,cdr3_nt,cdr3_aa
TRBV6-1,many,TRBJ2-1,TRBD2,TGTGCCAGCAGCCTACTAGCGGTCGATGAGCAGTTCTTC,CASSLLAVDEQFF
TRBV5-1,-,TRBJ2-2,-,TGCGCCAGCAGCTTGGTCAGGGGTTCCACCGGGGAGCTGTTTTTT,CASSLVRGSTGELFF
TRBV30,many,TRBJ2-5,-,TGTGCCTGGAGCGGCACAGGGGAGACCCAGTACTTC,CAWSGTGETQYF
TRBV7-8,many,TRBJ2-1,-,TGTGCCAGCAGCTTGTATGGAGGGGATGAGCAGTTCTTC,CASSLYGGDEQFF
TRBV20-1,many,TRBJ2-1,-,TGCAGTGCTGAGGAGCGTACGGATGAGCAGTTCTTC,CSAEERTDEQFF
TRBV12-3/TRBV12-4,many,TRBJ1-2,-,TGTGCCAGCTCCGGAGACGGTAACTATGGCTACACCTTC,CASSGDGNYGYTF
TRBV29-1,many,TRBJ2-1,-,TGCAGCGTTGATCGTAACACCAATGAGCAGTTCTTC,CSVDRNTNEQFF
TRBV11-2,many,TRBJ2-7,-,TGTGCCAGCAGTCGTTCAAATCCCTACGAGCAGTACTTC,CASSRSNPYEQYF
TRBV10-3,many,TRBJ1-1,-,TGTGCCATCAGTATGACAGGTAACACTGAAGCTTTCTTT,CAISMTGNTEAFF
TRBV7-8,many,TRBJ2-3,-,TGTGCCAGCAGCCCCCCTAGAGTCAACTGGGGGACTACAGATACGCAGTATTTT,CASSPPRVNWGTTDTQYF
TRBV7-8,many,TRBJ2-5,-,TGTGCCAGCAGCTTAGTCAGCAATCAAGAGACCCAGTACTTC,CASSLVSNQETQYF
TRBV20-1,-,TRBJ1-5,TRBD1,TGCAGTGGTCAAGCCGGGACAGGGGGCCCGAGCAATCAGCCCCAGCATTTT,CSGQAGTGGPSNQPQHF
TRBV6-1,many,TRBJ1-2,-,TGTGCCAGCAGATCCTCAGGGGACAATGGCTACACCTTC,CASRSSGDNGYTF
TRBV12-3/TRBV12-4,-,TRBJ2-1,-,TGTGCCAGCAGTTTAGGTGTGATAAACGACAATGAGCAGTTCTTC,CASSLGVINDNEQFF
TRBV20-1,many,TRBJ2-1,TRBD2,TGCAGTGCTAACGGGCGGGAGTTCCATGAGCAGTTCTTC,CSANGREFHEQFF
TRBV20-1,many,TRBJ1-1,-,TGCAGTGTTAGCAAGGGTGCGGGGAACACTGAAGCTTTCTTT,CSVSKGAGNTEAFF
TRBV7-2,many,TRBJ2-1,-,TGTGCCAGCAGCGCCACAAACACAGGGAGCAATGAGCAGTTCTTC,CASSATNTGSNEQFF
TRBV9,many,TRBJ2-2,-,TGTGCCAGCAGCCCAGGCGGGTTTACCGGGGAGCTGTTTTTT,CASSPGGFTGELFF
TRBV5-1,many,TRBJ2-1,-,TGCGCCAGCAGCACTTACCCTGACAGGCAGAATGAGCAGTTCTTC,CASSTYPDRQNEQFF
TRBV4-2,-,TRBJ1-1,TRBD1,TGTGCCAGCAGCCAAGAGGTAATAGGGGGCATCTCTGAAGCTTTCTTT,CASSQEVIGGISEAFF
TRBV7-6,-,TRBJ1-6,-,TGTGCCAGCAGCTTTAGTACGGGCAGAGAGAATTCACCCCTCCACTTT,CASSFSTGRENSPLHF
TRBV7-9,many,TRBJ1-2,-,TGTGCCAGCAGCATAGGCACAGCTAACTATGGCTACACCTTC,CASSIGTANYGYTF
TRBV20-1,-,TRBJ1-5,-,TGCAGTGCTAGAGTGGGTCTTAAGGGGACCGGTCAGCCCCAGCATTTT,CSARVGLKGTGQPQHF
TRBV2,many,TRBJ2-1,-,TGTGCCAGCAGTGAAGGGGGTAATGAGCAGTTCTTC,CASSEGGNEQFF